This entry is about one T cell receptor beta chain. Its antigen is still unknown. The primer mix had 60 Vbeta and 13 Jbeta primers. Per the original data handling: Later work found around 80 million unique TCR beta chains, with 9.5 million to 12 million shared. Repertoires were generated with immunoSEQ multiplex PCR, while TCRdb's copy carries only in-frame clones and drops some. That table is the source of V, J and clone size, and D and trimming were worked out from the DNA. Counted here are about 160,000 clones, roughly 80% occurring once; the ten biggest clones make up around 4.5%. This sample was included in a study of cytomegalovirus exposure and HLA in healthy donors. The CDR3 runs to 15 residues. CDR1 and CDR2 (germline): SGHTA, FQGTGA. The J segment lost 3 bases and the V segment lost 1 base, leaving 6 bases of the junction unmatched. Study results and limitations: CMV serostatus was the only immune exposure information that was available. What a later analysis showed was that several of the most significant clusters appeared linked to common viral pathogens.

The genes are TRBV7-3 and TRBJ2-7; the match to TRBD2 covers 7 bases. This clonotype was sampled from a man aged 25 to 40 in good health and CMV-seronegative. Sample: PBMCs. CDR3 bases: TGTGCCAGCAGCTTAAACGGGGGGTGGGGCTACGAGCAGTACTTC. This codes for CASSLNGGWGYEQYF.